A single sample is the source of the 4 T cell receptor beta chains below, sequenced in a study of tumor and adjacent non-tumor tissue in lung cancer. A modified ARM-PCR protocol with three rounds of nested PCR amplified TCRbeta. In TCRdb, the multiplex PCR reads were re-called with MiXCR into one record per CDR3 protein. The data hold under 150,000 distinct CDR3 sequences, with around 65% observed a single time. No cell sorting was done before RNA was extracted from the tissue. Material for sequencing was lung tumor tissue. The receptor source for this set is a man aged 55 to 70 with small cell lung cancer.

This clonotype was recorded a few times. This chain joins TRBV20-1 and TRBJ2-2; 10 positions agree with TRBD2. J was trimmed by 6 bases and V by 6 bases; bases with no gene match: 4. The V gene's germline CDR1 is DFQATT and CDR2 SNEGSKA (reference sequence). The CDR3 is made up of 13 amino acids. DNA for the CDR3: TGCAGTGCCCCAGCGGGAGGGGCCGGGGAGCTGTTTTTT. Amino acids: CSAPAGGAGELFF.

Comments on this clonotype: This CDR3 is missing its conserved last phenylalanine or tryptophan, likely due to a read error. V is TRBV20-1 and J is TRBJ2-3; a possible D gene is TRBD2 (6 bases). V shed 3 bases and J shed 3 bases, with 13 bases lying between them. Germline V gene sequence: CDR1 DFQATT, CDR2 SNEGSKA (reference sequence). The CDR3 covers 14 residues. The CDR3 nucleotides read TGCAGTGCTAGCGTTCCGGGAGCAACAGATACGCAGTATTAT. Translated, it gives CSASVPGATDTQYY.

Concerning this clonotype: Since the CDR3 does not end with the conserved phenylalanine or tryptophan, this likely comes from a read error. The rearrangement joins TRBV11-1 to TRBJ2-3; TRBD2 matches 7 bases. Germline V CDR1 and CDR2: SGHAT, FQDESV (reference sequence). This CDR3 is built from 14 residues. CDR3 nucleotide sequence: TGTGCCAGCAGCTACGGGAGGACCGGAAATACTCAGTATTTA. Translating it yields CASSYGRTGNTQYL.

This clonotype was observed a handful of times. V gene TRBV28 combines with J gene TRBJ1-5, with a tentative D call TRBD1 (6 bases). V lost 4 bases, J lost 6 bases, and 13 bases lay in between. There are 14 residues in the CDR3. CDR1 is MDHEN, CDR2 SYDVKM, per germline. The CDR3 coding sequence is TGTGCCAGCAGTTCCCCGGGGGGGCTTCAGCCCCAGCATTTT. It codes for CASSSPGGLQPQHF.